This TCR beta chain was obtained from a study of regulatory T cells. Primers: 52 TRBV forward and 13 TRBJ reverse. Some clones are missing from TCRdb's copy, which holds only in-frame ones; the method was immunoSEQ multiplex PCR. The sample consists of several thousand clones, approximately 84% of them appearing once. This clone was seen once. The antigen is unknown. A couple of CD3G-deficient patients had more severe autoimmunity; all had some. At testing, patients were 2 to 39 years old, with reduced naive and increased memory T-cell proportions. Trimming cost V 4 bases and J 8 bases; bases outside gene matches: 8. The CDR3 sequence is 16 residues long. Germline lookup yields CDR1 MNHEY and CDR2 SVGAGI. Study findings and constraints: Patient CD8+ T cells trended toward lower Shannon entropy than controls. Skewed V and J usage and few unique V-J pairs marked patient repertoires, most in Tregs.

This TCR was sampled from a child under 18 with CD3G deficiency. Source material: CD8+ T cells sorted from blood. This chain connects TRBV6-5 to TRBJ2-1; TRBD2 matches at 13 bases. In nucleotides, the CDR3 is TGTGCCAGCAGTTTTCCGACTAGCGGGAGGAACGATGAGCAGTTCTTC. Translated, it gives CASSFPTSGRNDEQFF.